This entry features one T cell receptor beta chain sequence. Its antigen is as yet unknown. The data are from a study of OX40 agonist ivuxolimab in advanced cancers. Study overall: Across the patients, intravenous ivuxolimab was delivered every 2 weeks at 0.01 to 10 mg/kg.

Sequenced by immunoSEQ multiplex PCR; TCRdb stores in-frame clones only, minus some. The table has 65,000 to 85,000 clones, roughly 89% seen once. The study's findings and limits: In the 0.1-3.0 mg/kg groups, partial responders showed among the lowest expansion. Averaged across samples, CD8+ T cells carried more expanded clones than CD4+ did.

CDR1 and CDR2 from the germline V gene are SGHNT and YENEEA. The CDR3 totals 15 residues. The V and J ends lost 3 bases and 7 bases, in that order; junction bases with no gene match: 6. This clonotype was obtained from an adult with an advanced solid tumor such as melanoma, head and neck, liver or kidney cancer. V usage is TRBV11-3 and J usage is TRBJ2-1; 10 nucleotides agree with TRBD2. The source material was CD4+ or CD8+ T cells sorted from blood, sampled in a trial of the OX40 agonist ivuxolimab. The CDR3 protein is CASSFQLAGENEQFF. DNA of the CDR3: TGTGCCAGCAGCTTTCAGCTAGCGGGAGAAAATGAGCAGTTCTTC.